This T cell receptor beta chain was observed in a study of persistence of HIV-infected CD4 T cells. As for the study in general: Multiple blood draws of up to 180 mL, except two donors with single leukapheresis.

Stimulation used approximately 10 ug/mL lysate from CMV-infected fibroblasts. Memory cells lacking CD40L and CD69 with high CD45RO were sorted. Comments on this clone: Its target is not known.

The immunoSEQ assay was version 4, run in survey mode. The repertoire was sequenced with immunoSEQ multiplex PCR; TCRdb's copy has only in-frame clones and lacks some. The table lists about 33,000 clones, 82% of them singletons. Germline V CDR1 and CDR2: SGHRS, YFSETQ. Trimming stripped 3 bases from V and 0 bases from J, with 0 bases between. The CDR3 has 11 residues. The J gene is TRBJ2-5, the V gene TRBV5-1, with unresolved D. The TCR was taken from an adult woman with HIV who was CMV-seropositive. This material consisted of CD4+ T cells sorted from PBMCs after approximately 19-hour stimulation, taken from a patient who received antiretroviral therapy. CDR3 nucleotide sequence: TGCGCCAGCAGCTACCAAGAGACCCAGTACTTC. This gives the protein CASSYQETQYF. Based on the CDR3 plus reference TRBV5-1 and TRBJ2-5, the full variable domain is KAGVTQTPRYLIKTRGQQVTLSCSPISGHRSVSWYQQTPGQGLQFLFEYFSETQRNKGNFPGRFSGRQFSNSRSEMNVSTLELGDSALYLCASSYQETQYFGPGTRLLVL.